This T cell receptor (beta chain) was sequenced during a study of blood T cell repertoires in COVID-19. Authors' processing steps: Cell counts per sample came from amplifying reference gene primers. The assay was immunoSEQ multiplex PCR, and TCRdb's table has in-frame clones only and misses some. Clone size and V and J calls were adopted from that table, with D and trimming inferred from the DNA. The sample lists 140,000 or so clones; roughly 80% were seen once. Followed longitudinally, the Seattle patients had been enrolled during active infection. The specimen sequenced was peripheral blood. The clonotype was recovered from a woman in her 70s with COVID-19, enrolled during active disease.

CDR3 sequence: CASSAQLSGGKNEQYF. DNA for the CDR3: TGTGCCAGCAGCGCCCAACTAAGCGGGGGTAAGAACGAGCAGTACTTC. The chain couples TRBV4-2 to TRBJ2-7; 8 nucleotides agree with TRBD2. Germline-derived CDR1 and CDR2 are LGHNA and YNFKEQ. V shed 5 bases and J 5 bases; nucleotides not matched to a gene: 14. The CDR3 extends over 16 amino acids.